Following are 28 T cell receptor beta chains from one sample sequenced in a study of blood T cell repertoires in COVID-19. Sequencing was performed with immunoSEQ multiplex PCR; in TCRdb, only in-frame clones are kept and a portion is missing. The sample includes approximately 250,000 clones, around 89% of them seen just once. The sample consisted of PBMCs or T cells enriched from blood (not recorded which). These receptor sequences come from a woman aged 25 to 45 with acute COVID-19.

CDR3 bases: TGTGCCAGCAGCCAAGAATATAGCAATCAGCCCCAGCATTTT. Residues: CASSQEYSNQPQHF. The V gene is TRBV3-1 (or the pseudogene TRBV3-2), the J gene TRBJ1-5; no firm D call. CDR1 LGHDT and CDR2 YNNKEL come from the germline V gene (reference sequence). V lost 0 bases and J 0 bases, leaving 3 bases between the germline ends. This CDR3 comprises 14 residues.

The chain carries TRBV3-1 (or the pseudogene TRBV3-2) and TRBJ2-7, with TRBD2 identical over 8 bases. This CDR3 comprises 16 residues. From germline, CDR1 is LGHDT and CDR2 YNNKEL (reference sequence). V lost 0 bases to trimming and J lost 6 bases; unmatched junction nucleotides: 10. CDR3 sequence (DNA): TGTGCCAGCAGCCAAGATTTGGGGACTAGTTCATCCGAGCAGTACTTC. The encoded protein is CASSQDLGTSSSEQYF.

This sequence joins TRBV4-1 and TRBJ2-7; perhaps TRBD2 as D (5 bases). CDR1 is MGHRA, CDR2 YSYEKL, per germline. The V and J ends lost 0 bases and 6 bases respectively, with 12 bases between them. This CDR3 has 14 amino acids. CDR3 in DNA: TGCGCCAGCAGCCAAGACCCAGCGGACTCCGAGCAGTACTTC. Protein: CASSQDPADSEQYF.

This clone was seen only once. The J gene is TRBJ2-1, the V gene TRBV12-5; tentative D call: TRBD2 (6 bases). The CDR3 extends over 13 amino acids. Germline V gives CDR1 LGHNT, CDR2 FRNRAP. The V end lost 7 bases, the J end lost 8 bases, and 15 bases lay between the germline ends. The CDR3 reads CASALEGWDEQFF. The CDR3 bases are TGTGCTAGTGCCCTGGAGGGGTGGGATGAGCAGTTCTTC.

This chain uses TRBV11-2 with TRBJ2-1, with 10 positions matching TRBD1. CDR3 size: 16 residues. The germline V gene has CDR1 SGHAT and CDR2 FQNNGV. V dropped 3 bases and J dropped 4; count of bases not matched to a gene: 6. The CDR3 nucleotides read TGTGCCAGCAGCTTTTACCGGGACAGGGGATACAATGAGCAGTTCTTC. Amino acid sequence: CASSFYRDRGYNEQFF.

The chain uses TRBV5-4 and TRBJ1-1; D uncertain. Trimming cost V 4 bases and J 5 bases, with 15 bases left between them. The CDR3 runs to 14 residues. Germline V gene data show CDR1 as SGHNT and CDR2 as YYREEE (reference sequence). CDR3 bases: TGTGCCAGCAGCGTACCAAAAGGCGGGACTGAAGCTTTCTTT. This encodes CASSVPKGGTEAFF.

The chain recombines TRBV6-5 with TRBJ2-1; D possibly corresponds to TRBD2 (6 bases). This CDR3 comprises 12 residues. V lost 6 bases, J lost 10 bases, and 13 bases lay in between. CDR1 is MNHEY and CDR2 is SVGAGI in the germline V gene. Here the CDR3 reads CASSRTGLEQFF. In nucleotides, the CDR3 is TGTGCCAGCAGCCGCACGGGACTCGAGCAGTTCTTC.

The chain recombines TRBV19 with TRBJ2-2; a weak D match, TRBD2 (5 bases). V shed 3 bases and J shed 7 bases, with 9 bases lying between them. The CDR3 has 13 amino acids. Germline V gene data show CDR1 as LNHDA and CDR2 as SQIVND (reference sequence). For the CDR3, the DNA is TGTGCCAGTAGTATCCTAGCACGCGGGGAGCTGTTTTTT. Protein sequence: CASSILARGELFF.

The CDR3 coding sequence is TGTGCCAGCAGCCCACCTCGGACAGGGTTCCCTGAAGCTTTCTTT. Its translation is CASSPPRTGFPEAFF. This chain joins TRBV7-9 and TRBJ1-1; 8 bases are a match to TRBD1. The CDR3 contains 15 residues. The V segment lost 5 bases and the J segment 6 bases; nucleotides outside the gene matches: 11. Germline loops: CDR1 SEHNR, CDR2 FQNEAQ (reference sequence).

The J gene is TRBJ2-7, the V gene TRBV9, with 10 bases aligning to TRBD1. Germline lookup yields CDR1 SGDLS and CDR2 YYNGEE. With V trimmed by 7 bases and J by 5 bases, 3 bases remained unmatched. This CDR3 region has 12 residues. In nucleotides, the CDR3 is TGTGCCAGCTCCGGGACAGGGGACGAGCAGTACTTC. It yields the protein CASSGTGDEQYF.

The rearrangement uses TRBV2 and TRBJ1-5, with 9 bases identical to TRBD1. The germline V gene has CDR1 SNHLY and CDR2 FYNNEI. The CDR3 is 16 amino acids. V dropped 6 bases and J dropped 6; count of bases not matched to a gene: 12. This CDR3 reads CASRKTGGGVAQPQHF. In nucleotides, the CDR3 is TGTGCCAGCAGAAAGACAGGGGGAGGAGTCGCTCAGCCCCAGCATTTT.

The chain combines TRBV30 with TRBJ2-7, with TRBD2 matching over 10 bases. Germline trimming cut 3 bases from V and 0 bases from J; bases unmatched to any gene: 11. The CDR3 covers 17 residues. CDR1 is GTSNPN and CDR2 is SVGIG in the germline V gene (reference sequence). The CDR3 here is CAWSGGGASGSSYEQYF. CDR3 DNA: TGTGCCTGGAGCGGAGGTGGGGCTAGCGGGAGCTCCTACGAGCAGTACTTC.

The V and J genes are TRBV2 and TRBJ2-1, with TRBD2 matching 9 bases. The CDR3 length is 16 residues. V shed 1 base and J 4 bases; nucleotides not matched to a gene: 5. From germline, CDR1 is SNHLY and CDR2 FYNNEI. This CDR3 is CASSEGQGLAYNEQFF. CDR3 nucleotide sequence: TGTGCCAGCAGTGAAGGTCAGGGACTAGCATACAATGAGCAGTTCTTC.

The J gene is TRBJ1-2, the V gene TRBV5-1; D gene ambiguous. Germline V lookup: CDR1 SGHRS, CDR2 YFSETQ. The CDR3 extends over 13 amino acids. Trimming stripped 0 bases from V and 8 bases from J, with 11 bases between. Written as DNA, the CDR3 is TGCGCCAGCAGCTTGGCCGGGTCGGTCGGCTACACCTTC. As protein: CASSLAGSVGYTF.

The rearrangement links TRBV28 to TRBJ2-1, with 11 bases that match TRBD2. The CDR3 spans 16 residues. Trimming cost V 5 bases and J 5 bases; bases outside gene matches: 8. CDR1 is MDHEN, CDR2 SYDVKM, per germline. The CDR3 is CASSPSLAGGHNEQFF. The CDR3 DNA reads TGTGCCAGCAGTCCGAGCTTAGCGGGAGGGCACAATGAGCAGTTCTTC.

The chain recombines TRBV9 with TRBJ2-1; D is possibly TRBD2 (6 bases). Germline V gene sequence: CDR1 SGDLS, CDR2 YYNGEE. The CDR3 spans 19 residues. The ends were cut back, 2 bases at V and 5 bases at J, with 26 bases in the middle. This CDR3 reads CASSVRLDLDTGQDNEQFF. As DNA, the CDR3 is TGTGCCAGCAGCGTCCGACTAGATCTAGATACGGGGCAAGACAATGAGCAGTTCTTC.

This clone showed up just a few times. The V and J genes are TRBV7-9 and TRBJ2-7, with D unresolved. This CDR3 is 14 amino acids long. Germline V gives CDR1 SEHNR, CDR2 FQNEAQ (reference sequence). Trimming took 2 bases from V and 4 from J, leaving 12 bases between them. The CDR3 DNA sequence: TGTGCCAGCAGCTTACCAGGATCCAATTACGAGCAGTACTTC. Its translation: CASSLPGSNYEQYF. Based on the CDR3 plus reference TRBV7-9 and TRBJ2-7, the full variable domain is DTGVSQNPRHKITKRGQNVTFRCDPISEHNRLYWYRQTLGQGPEFLTYFQNEAQLEKSRLLSDRFSAERPKGSFSTLEIQRTEQGDSAMYLCASSLPGSNYEQYFGPGTRLTVT.

The chain couples TRBV18 to TRBJ1-4, with 7 nucleotides matching TRBD1. Germline assignment: CDR1 KGHSH and CDR2 LQKENI. This CDR3 region has 15 residues. V lost 3 bases and J lost 5; bases outside the gene matches: 6. The CDR3 spells CASSPSGTVNEKLFF. CDR3 nucleotides: TGTGCCAGCTCACCTTCCGGGACAGTAAATGAAAAACTGTTTTTT.

The chain employs TRBV19 and TRBJ2-2, with D perhaps matching TRBD1 (5 bases). The CDR3 runs to 14 residues. The V end was cut by 5 bases, the J end by 3 bases, with 10 bases between. Germline V CDR1 and CDR2: LNHDA, SQIVND (reference sequence). CDR3 nucleotides: TGTGCCAGTAGTCTTTCAGGGTACACCGGGGAGCTGTTTTTT. As protein: CASSLSGYTGELFF.

The rearrangement uses TRBV19 and TRBJ1-2; a weak D match, TRBD1 (6 bases). CDR1 is LNHDA and CDR2 is SQIVND in the germline V gene (reference sequence). V lost 6 bases and J 2 bases, leaving 10 bases between the germline ends. The CDR3 has 13 residues. The CDR3 DNA sequence: TGTGCCAGTAGCGACACAGGGAACTATGGCTACACCTTC. It specifies CASSDTGNYGYTF. Based on the CDR3 plus reference TRBV19 and TRBJ1-2, the full variable domain is DGGITQSPKYLFRKEGQNVTLSCEQNLNHDAMYWYRQDPGQGLRLIYYSQIVNDFQKGDIAEGYSVSREKKESFPLTVTSAQKNPTAFYLCASSDTGNYGYTFGSGTRLTVV.

The J gene is TRBJ2-7, the V gene TRBV9; TRBD2 matches 11 bases. Germline values: CDR1 SGDLS, CDR2 YYNGEE. Germline trimming cut 4 bases from V and 2 bases from J; bases unmatched to any gene: 5. The CDR3 is 15 residues long. CDR3: CASSTTSGGTYEQYF. For the CDR3, the DNA is TGTGCCAGCAGCACCACTAGCGGGGGAACCTACGAGCAGTACTTC. The whole variable domain, filled in from reference TRBV9 and TRBJ2-7, reads DSGVTQTPKHLITATGQRVTLRCSPRSGDLSVYWYQQSLDQGLQFLIQYYNGEERAKGNILERFSAQQFPDLHSELNLSSLELGDSALYFCASSTTSGGTYEQYFGPGTRLTVT.

J is TRBJ2-7 and V is TRBV10-3; D gene unclear. The V end lost 8 bases, the J end lost 1 base, and 6 bases lay between the germline ends. Germline loops: CDR1 ENHRY, CDR2 SYGVKD. The CDR3 runs to 11 residues. Here the CDR3 reads CAIGQSYEQYF. The CDR3 region has the DNA TGTGCCATCGGGCAATCCTACGAGCAGTACTTC.

V is TRBV6-6 and J is TRBJ1-3; no firm D call. Trimming took 6 bases from V and 0 from J, leaving 6 bases between them. The germline V gene has CDR1 MNHNY and CDR2 SVGAGI (reference sequence). This CDR3 has 13 residues. The DNA of the CDR3 is TGTGCCAGCAGCTCAGTCTCTGGAAACACCATATATTTT. The encoded protein is CASSSVSGNTIYF.

J is TRBJ2-3 and V is TRBV7-2; possibly TRBD2 for D (6 bases). This CDR3 is 18 amino acids long. Germline loops: CDR1 SGHTA, CDR2 FQGNSA. With 2 bases removed from V and 0 bases from J, the gap between germline ends came to 18 bases. CDR3 protein: CASSLSGSSVSSTDTQYF. CDR3 sequence (DNA): TGTGCCAGCAGCTTAAGCGGGTCTAGCGTCTCTAGCACAGATACGCAGTATTTT.

The J gene is TRBJ2-7, the V gene TRBV5-4, with TRBD1 matching over 9 bases. After removal of 0 bases from V and 6 bases from J, the junction contained 7 bases not matched to a gene. Germline V lookup: CDR1 SGHNT, CDR2 YYREEE (reference sequence). The CDR3 covers 15 residues. CDR3 in DNA: TGTGCCAGCAGCTTGGGGACAGGGGAAGCACCCGAGCAGTACTTC. Translating gives CASSLGTGEAPEQYF. The complete variable domain, with remaining parts taken from reference TRBV5-4 and TRBJ2-7, reads ETGVTQSPTHLIKTRGQQVTLRCSSQSGHNTVSWYQQALGQGPQFIFQYYREEENGRGNFPPRFSGLQFPNYSSELNVNALELDDSALYLCASSLGTGEAPEQYFGPGTRLTVT.

Concerning this clone: Other DNA sequences in this sample translate to the same CDR3. The J gene is TRBJ2-2, the V gene TRBV7-9; D might be TRBD2 (5 bases). The CDR3 has 15 amino acids. V was clipped by 1 base and J by 5 bases, with 11 bases between them. Per the germline V gene, CDR1 is SEHNR and CDR2 is FQNEAQ (reference sequence). This CDR3 reads CASSLVGRDTGELFF. DNA of the CDR3: TGTGCCAGCAGCTTAGTTGGCCGGGATACCGGGGAGCTGTTTTTT.

The chain couples TRBV11-3 to TRBJ2-3; 10 positions match TRBD1. Unmatched junction bases numbered 6, after V lost 4 bases and J lost 2 bases. This CDR3 region has 16 residues. Germline V gene lookup returns CDR1 SGHNT and CDR2 YENEEA. This chain's CDR3 is CASSSGQGKDTDTQYF. CDR3 bases: TGTGCCAGCAGCTCGGGACAGGGGAAGGACACAGATACGCAGTATTTT. Variable domain in full (rest from reference TRBV11-3 and TRBJ2-3): EAGVVQSPRYKIIEKKQPVAFWCNPISGHNTLYWYLQNLGQGPELLIRYENEEAVDDSQLPKDRFSAERLKGVDSTLKIQPAELGDSAVYLCASSSGQGKDTDTQYFGPGTRLTVL.

This sequence joins TRBV5-8 and TRBJ2-3; D perhaps matches TRBD2 (6 bases). The germline gives CDR1 SGHTS, CDR2 YDEGEE. The V gene lost 4 bases and the J gene lost 1 base, with 13 bases spanning the gap. The CDR3 is 15 amino acids. CDR3 residues: CASSPISGGTDTQYF. The CDR3 region has the DNA TGTGCCAGCAGCCCGATTAGCGGAGGCACAGATACGCAGTATTTT.